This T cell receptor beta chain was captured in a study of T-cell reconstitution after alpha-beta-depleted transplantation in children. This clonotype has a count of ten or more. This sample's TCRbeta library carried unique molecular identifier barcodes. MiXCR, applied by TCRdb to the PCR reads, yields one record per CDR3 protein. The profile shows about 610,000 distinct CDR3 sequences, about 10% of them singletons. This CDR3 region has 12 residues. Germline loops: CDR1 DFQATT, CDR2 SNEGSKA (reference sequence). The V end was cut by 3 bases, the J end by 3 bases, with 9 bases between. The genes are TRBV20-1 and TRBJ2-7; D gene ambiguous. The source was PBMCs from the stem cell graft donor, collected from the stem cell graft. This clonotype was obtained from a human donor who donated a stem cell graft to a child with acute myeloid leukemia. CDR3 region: CSARPLLYEQYF. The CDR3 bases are TGCAGTGCTAGGCCCCTTCTCTACGAGCAGTACTTC.